Only a few counts were recorded for the clone carrying this T cell receptor beta chain. Its antigen is currently unknown. These data originate in a study of CD8 T cells in ankylosing spondylitis. This CDR3 is 15 amino acids long. Trimming cost V 1 base and J 1 base, with 13 bases left between them. Germline V gene data show CDR1 as DFQATT and CDR2 as SNEGSKA (reference sequence). Each CDR3 protein is one row after TCRdb ran MiXCR on the 5' RACE reads. There are 240,000 or so distinct CDR3 sequences in the sample; around 7.8% occur only once, and almost 7% lies in the top ten. Points from the study as a whole: Reports say disease-linked clones showed up significantly more in matched ankylosing spondylitis synovial fluid.

This chain joins TRBV20-1 and TRBJ1-1, with D possibly being TRBD1 (5 bases). Input material: blood, either unsorted or a sorted T cell fraction (not recorded which). The TCR was taken from a male donor with ankylosing spondylitis or in good health (not recorded which). CDR3 protein: CSARVSGAPNTEAFF. CDR3 DNA sequence: TGCAGTGCTAGAGTATCCGGGGCCCCGAACACTGAAGCTTTCTTT.